This T cell receptor beta chain was retrieved from a study of cytomegalovirus exposure and HLA in healthy donors. Study-level findings and limits: Reports credit the classifier with highly specific, highly sensitive diagnosis of cytomegalovirus status.

The repertoire was sequenced with immunoSEQ multiplex PCR; TCRdb's copy has only in-frame clones and lacks some. The data hold approximately 210,000 clones, with 80% to 90% observed a single time. This clone came up a few times. Its antigen is unknown. Trimming shortened V by 3 bases and J by 11 bases, and 16 bases separated the two germline ends. The CDR3 spans 12 residues. Germline V lookup: CDR1 GTSNPN, CDR2 SVGIG (reference sequence). What was sequenced was PBMCs. J is TRBJ1-1 and V is TRBV30, with a tentative D call TRBD1 (5 bases). The receptor's source is a woman aged 18-29 years in good health and CMV-seronegative. The CDR3 spells CAWRILVRGAFF. Written as DNA, the CDR3 is TGTGCCTGGAGGATCCTTGTCCGGGGGGCTTTCTTT.